The clone carrying this T cell receptor beta chain was observed a handful of times. Its antigen is unknown. Unique molecular identifiers featured in how the TCRbeta library was prepared. TCRdb redid the calling of the PCR reads with MiXCR, one entry per CDR3 protein. The data show fewer than 550,000 distinct CDR3 sequences, approximately 10% seen once. The source of the sample is a study of T-cell reconstitution after alpha-beta-depleted transplantation in children. V lost 7 bases and J lost 1, with 14 bases in between. This CDR3 contains 13 residues. The germline V gene encodes CDR1 DFQATT and CDR2 SNEGSKA (reference sequence). Study-wide results and caveats: Hyperexpanded clones declined; after one year, newly produced T cells mostly supplied diversity. The high TCRbeta diversity at day 60 in some patients came from surviving recipient T cells and thymic progenitors.

The sample was PBMCs, taken before TCRalphabeta/CD19-depleted stem cell transplant. The receptor comes from a child aged 2-9 years with inherited bone marrow failure, due to receive a stem cell transplant. The chain uses TRBV20-1 and TRBJ2-7; D may match TRBD1 or TRBD2 (5 bases each). The DNA of the CDR3 is TGCAGTGTGCCGGGACGGATTTCCTACGAGCAGTACTTC. The encoded protein is CSVPGRISYEQYF.